These T cell receptor beta chains were read from a single sample in a study of blood T cells in healthy people across ages. Via MiXCR, TCRdb re-called the 5' RACE reads, giving one row per CDR3 protein. The sample holds approximately 800,000 distinct CDR3 sequences, roughly 60% seen once. The material sequenced was blood. The receptors originated from a man between 25 and 39 years old in good health. CDR3s include the opening cysteine and the closing phenylalanine or tryptophan. Each record gives: J gene, D gene, clone size, V gene, CDR3 protein, CDR3 DNA. The D gene is left open where the match is weak. Clone size is shown for a subset of rows, as once, few, many or a class of expanded clone.

J gene: TRBJ2-3
D gene: -
clone size: -
V gene: TRBV12-3/TRBV12-4
CDR3 protein: CASSLGAFTDTQYF
CDR3 DNA: TGTGCCAGCAGTTTGGGCGCGTTCACAGATACGCAGTATTTT

J gene: TRBJ2-7
D gene: -
clone size: -
V gene: TRBV29-1
CDR3 protein: CSVETWQEGEQYF
CDR3 DNA: TGCAGCGTTGAAACTTGGCAGGAGGGCGAGCAGTACTTC

J gene: TRBJ2-1
D gene: -
clone size: many
V gene: TRBV5-1
CDR3 protein: CASSSQTYEQFF
CDR3 DNA: TGCGCCAGCAGCTCTCAGACCTATGAGCAGTTCTTC

J gene: TRBJ2-6
D gene: -
clone size: -
V gene: TRBV20-1
CDR3 protein: CSAAHRAGANVLTF
CDR3 DNA: TGTAGTGCTGCCCACAGGGCCGGGGCCAACGTCCTGACTTTC

J gene: TRBJ2-5
D gene: TRBD2
clone size: -
V gene: TRBV3-1
CDR3 protein: CASSHSISGTLYF
CDR3 DNA: TGTGCCAGCAGCCATTCGATAAGCGGGACTCTGTACTTC

J gene: TRBJ2-7
D gene: TRBD2
clone size: few
V gene: TRBV20-1
CDR3 protein: CSARHIAGGYEQYF
CDR3 DNA: TGCAGTGCTAGACACATAGCGGGGGGCTACGAGCAGTACTTC

J gene: TRBJ2-2
D gene: -
clone size: -
V gene: TRBV28
CDR3 protein: CASRLRTGELFF
CDR3 DNA: TGTGCCAGCAGACTCAGAACCGGGGAGCTGTTTTTT

J gene: TRBJ1-2
D gene: TRBD1
clone size: -
V gene: TRBV20-1
CDR3 protein: CSASRLTGYGYTF
CDR3 DNA: TGCAGTGCTAGCCGCCTGACAGGGTACGGCTACACCTTC

J gene: TRBJ2-3
D gene: -
clone size: once
V gene: TRBV6-6
CDR3 protein: CASSYGAPTDTQYF
CDR3 DNA: TGTGCCAGCAGTTACGGAGCCCCCACAGATACGCAGTATTTT

J gene: TRBJ2-5
D gene: -
clone size: -
V gene: TRBV11-2
CDR3 protein: CASSFQGQTQYF
CDR3 DNA: TGTGCCAGCAGCTTCCAGGGGCAGACCCAGTACTTC

J gene: TRBJ2-1
D gene: -
clone size: -
V gene: TRBV5-1
CDR3 protein: CASSFGTPSYNEQFF
CDR3 DNA: TGCGCCAGCAGCTTCGGGACACCTTCCTACAATGAGCAGTTCTTC

J gene: TRBJ2-3
D gene: TRBD1
clone size: -
V gene: TRBV7-2
CDR3 protein: CASSTTGPDTQYF
CDR3 DNA: TGTGCCAGCAGCACGACAGGGCCAGATACGCAGTATTTT

J gene: TRBJ2-6
D gene: -
clone size: few
V gene: TRBV20-1
CDR3 protein: CSASRGGISSGANVLTF
CDR3 DNA: TGCAGTGCTAGTAGGGGAGGAATTAGCTCTGGGGCCAACGTCCTGACTTTC

J gene: TRBJ2-5
D gene: -
clone size: -
V gene: TRBV11-2
CDR3 protein: CASSLIDERETQYF
CDR3 DNA: TGTGCCAGCAGCTTAATCGACGAAAGAGAGACCCAGTACTTC

J gene: TRBJ2-7
D gene: -
clone size: many
V gene: TRBV29-1
CDR3 protein: CSVVDDRYEQYF
CDR3 DNA: TGCAGCGTTGTGGACGATCGGTACGAGCAGTACTTC

J gene: TRBJ2-1
D gene: -
clone size: once
V gene: TRBV7-2
CDR3 protein: CASSLAGARYNEQFF
CDR3 DNA: TGTGCCAGCAGCTTAGCAGGGGCCCGATACAATGAGCAGTTCTTC

J gene: TRBJ2-5
D gene: -
clone size: -
V gene: TRBV3-1
CDR3 protein: CASSQGVDPQETQYF
CDR3 DNA: TGTGCCAGCAGCCAAGGGGTCGACCCACAAGAGACCCAGTACTTC

J gene: TRBJ1-5
D gene: -
clone size: -
V gene: TRBV7-3
CDR3 protein: CASSLTGGGNQPQHF
CDR3 DNA: TGTGCCAGCAGCTTAACAGGGGGAGGCAATCAGCCCCAGCATTTT

J gene: TRBJ2-5
D gene: TRBD2
clone size: -
V gene: TRBV5-5
CDR3 protein: CAAGAGGQETQYF
CDR3 DNA: TGTGCCGCCGGAGCGGGGGGGCAAGAGACCCAGTACTTC

J gene: TRBJ2-3
D gene: -
clone size: few
V gene: TRBV20-1
CDR3 protein: CSARTVGTQYF
CDR3 DNA: TGCAGTGCTAGGACTGTCGGTACGCAGTATTTT

J gene: TRBJ2-4
D gene: -
clone size: -
V gene: TRBV6-5
CDR3 protein: CASTTLGGAKNIQYF
CDR3 DNA: TGTGCCAGCACCACCCTGGGGGGAGCCAAAAACATTCAGTACTTC

J gene: TRBJ1-1
D gene: -
clone size: -
V gene: TRBV5-6
CDR3 protein: CASMADLNTEAFF
CDR3 DNA: TGTGCCAGCATGGCGGATTTGAACACTGAAGCTTTCTTT

J gene: TRBJ1-2
D gene: -
clone size: -
V gene: TRBV4-2
CDR3 protein: CASSQDGLRGYGYTF
CDR3 DNA: TGTGCCAGCAGCCAAGATGGTCTGAGAGGCTATGGCTACACCTTC

J gene: TRBJ1-5
D gene: -
clone size: few
V gene: TRBV29-1
CDR3 protein: CSVGGLYSNQPQHF
CDR3 DNA: TGCAGCGTTGGGGGCTTATATAGCAATCAGCCCCAGCATTTT

J gene: TRBJ1-4
D gene: -
clone size: -
V gene: TRBV29-1
CDR3 protein: CSAGAVNEKLFF
CDR3 DNA: TGCAGCGCAGGGGCTGTAAATGAAAAACTGTTTTTT

J gene: TRBJ2-3
D gene: -
clone size: few
V gene: TRBV7-3
CDR3 protein: CASSLISGAGDTQYF
CDR3 DNA: TGTGCCAGCAGCTTAATTTCGGGAGCCGGTGATACGCAGTATTTT

J gene: TRBJ2-1
D gene: TRBD2
clone size: once
V gene: TRBV27
CDR3 protein: CASSLSYLAEDNEQFF
CDR3 DNA: TGTGCCAGCAGTTTATCGTACCTAGCGGAAGACAATGAGCAGTTCTTC

J gene: TRBJ2-7
D gene: -
clone size: -
V gene: TRBV6-6
CDR3 protein: CASSDDRYEQYF
CDR3 DNA: TGTGCCAGCAGCGATGACAGATACGAGCAGTACTTC

J gene: TRBJ2-1
D gene: -
clone size: -
V gene: TRBV10-3
CDR3 protein: CAISESRRAEVNEQFF
CDR3 DNA: TGTGCCATCAGTGAGTCTCGGAGGGCCGAGGTCAATGAGCAGTTCTTC

J gene: TRBJ2-7
D gene: -
clone size: few
V gene: TRBV29-1
CDR3 protein: CSVGDQGLYNEQYF
CDR3 DNA: TGCAGCGTTGGAGACCAGGGGTTGTATAACGAGCAGTACTTC

J gene: TRBJ1-2
D gene: -
clone size: -
V gene: TRBV7-2
CDR3 protein: CASSPSYLPPNYGYTF
CDR3 DNA: TGTGCCAGCAGCCCTAGTTATTTACCTCCTAACTATGGCTACACCTTC

J gene: TRBJ2-1
D gene: -
clone size: -
V gene: TRBV20-1
CDR3 protein: CSARGRGSRAGPGGSYNEQFF
CDR3 DNA: TGCAGTGCTAGAGGCAGGGGTAGTAGGGCGGGCCCTGGGGGCTCCTACAATGAGCAGTTCTTC

J gene: TRBJ2-7
D gene: -
clone size: -
V gene: TRBV20-1
CDR3 protein: CSARDNSYEQYF
CDR3 DNA: TGCAGTGCTAGGGATAATTCCTACGAGCAGTACTTC

J gene: TRBJ2-1
D gene: TRBD2
clone size: -
V gene: TRBV20-1
CDR3 protein: CSARRLADEQFF
CDR3 DNA: TGCAGTGCTAGAAGACTAGCGGATGAGCAGTTCTTC

J gene: TRBJ2-5
D gene: -
clone size: -
V gene: TRBV7-2
CDR3 protein: CASSEIAVEETQYF
CDR3 DNA: TGTGCCAGCAGCGAAATCGCGGTGGAAGAGACCCAGTACTTC

J gene: TRBJ1-5
D gene: TRBD1
clone size: -
V gene: TRBV20-1
CDR3 protein: CSASPWQGGVDQPQHF
CDR3 DNA: TGCAGTGCTAGTCCTTGGCAGGGGGGAGTTGATCAGCCCCAGCATTTT

J gene: TRBJ2-7
D gene: TRBD1
clone size: few
V gene: TRBV11-1
CDR3 protein: CASSLRQGALMNEQYF
CDR3 DNA: TGTGCCAGCAGCTTAAGACAGGGGGCACTCATGAACGAGCAGTACTTC

J gene: TRBJ2-1
D gene: TRBD2
clone size: -
V gene: TRBV3-1
CDR3 protein: CASSRLTSGVNEQFF
CDR3 DNA: TGTGCCAGCAGCCGTCTGACTAGCGGGGTCAATGAGCAGTTCTTC

J gene: TRBJ2-7
D gene: -
clone size: -
V gene: TRBV7-2
CDR3 protein: CASSSGSVTKYEQYF
CDR3 DNA: TGTGCCAGCAGTTCCGGTTCGGTGACCAAATACGAGCAGTACTTC

J gene: TRBJ1-1
D gene: -
clone size: -
V gene: TRBV20-1
CDR3 protein: CSASSPVGLGVTEAFF
CDR3 DNA: TGCAGTGCTAGTAGTCCCGTCGGGTTAGGGGTGACTGAAGCTTTCTTT

J gene: TRBJ2-5
D gene: TRBD2
clone size: -
V gene: TRBV12-3/TRBV12-4
CDR3 protein: CATGTSGVYNEQYF
CDR3 DNA: TGTGCCACCGGGACTAGCGGGGTGTACAATGAGCAGTACTTC

J gene: TRBJ2-1
D gene: -
clone size: -
V gene: TRBV4-2
CDR3 protein: CASSQGLATGNEQFF
CDR3 DNA: TGTGCCAGCAGCCAAGGGCTAGCGACCGGCAATGAGCAGTTCTTC

J gene: TRBJ2-3
D gene: -
clone size: -
V gene: TRBV4-3
CDR3 protein: CASSQDPAAGDTQYF
CDR3 DNA: TGCGCCAGCAGCCAAGATCCAGCGGCGGGAGATACGCAGTATTTT

J gene: TRBJ1-2
D gene: -
clone size: -
V gene: TRBV18
CDR3 protein: CASSPRTDPGNYGYTF
CDR3 DNA: TGTGCCAGCTCACCGAGGACAGACCCGGGTAACTATGGCTACACCTTC

J gene: TRBJ2-3
D gene: TRBD2
clone size: few
V gene: TRBV5-1
CDR3 protein: CASSSPSTSGSITDTQYF
CDR3 DNA: TGCGCCAGCAGCTCTCCGTCGACTAGCGGGAGTATCACAGATACGCAGTATTTT

J gene: TRBJ2-1
D gene: -
clone size: -
V gene: TRBV20-1
CDR3 protein: CSARFSTYNEQFF
CDR3 DNA: TGCAGTGCCCGATTCAGCACCTACAATGAGCAGTTCTTC